The 3 T cell receptor beta chains presented below share a single source sample, sequenced in a study of cytotoxic CD8 clonotypes in ibrutinib-treated CLL. Some clones are missing from TCRdb's copy, which holds only in-frame ones; the method was immunoSEQ multiplex PCR. Found here are roughly 130,000 clones, around 80% of them singletons; the top ten hold about 13%. The sequencing used PBMCs, collected after 12 months of ibrutinib treatment. The receptors originated from a human donor with chronic lymphocytic leukemia.

The chain combines TRBV7-2 with TRBJ2-7; 7 nucleotides line up with TRBD2. The CDR3 covers 16 residues. Germline values: CDR1 SGHTA, CDR2 FQGNSA. The ends lost 1 base at V and 1 base at J; junction bases unmatched: 7. The CDR3 DNA reads as TGTGCCAGCAGCTTAGTGGTGGCTAGCGGATCCTACGAGCAGTACTTC. As protein: CASSLVVASGSYEQYF.

The chain uses TRBV11-1 and TRBJ2-3; D not resolved. The CDR3 runs to 13 residues. Trimming left V 2 bases short and J 6 bases short, with 9 bases between. CDR1 and CDR2 from the germline V gene are SGHAT and FQDESV (reference sequence). The CDR3 spells CASSLPTGDTQYF. For the CDR3, the DNA is TGTGCCAGCAGCTTACCTACCGGGGATACGCAGTATTTT.

V gene TRBV2 combines with J gene TRBJ2-7, with TRBD2 matching over 9 bases. Germline-derived CDR1 and CDR2 are SNHLY and FYNNEI. The CDR3 has 16 residues. J was trimmed by 4 bases and V by 5 bases; bases with no gene match: 12. The CDR3 loop is CASSSSPGTSFYEQYF. CDR3 coding DNA: TGTGCCAGCAGTTCCTCCCCCGGGACTAGCTTTTACGAGCAGTACTTC.